One sample yielded the 32 T cell receptor beta chains listed below, sequenced in a study of beta chain features in type 1 diabetes. Their cognate antigens are unknown. Study conclusions and caveats: People with Type 1 diabetes carried modestly yet significantly shorter TCRB CDR3s in all four CD4+ subsets.

Isolated RNA was reverse transcribed in full, so expressed TCRB transcripts were sequenced. Libraries were prepared by immunoSEQ multiplex PCR; TCRdb keeps only in-frame clonotypes and omits some of them. The data hold approximately 170,000 clones, with almost 65% observed a single time. The sample consisted of naive CD4+ T cells from blood. The source of these receptors is a man between 25 and 39 years old with type 1 diabetes.

The rearrangement joins TRBV2 to TRBJ2-3; no firm D call. V was clipped by 2 bases and J by 6 bases, with 12 bases between them. The CDR3 length is 14 residues. Germline V gives CDR1 SNHLY, CDR2 FYNNEI. The CDR3 DNA reads as TGTGCCAGCAGTGAACAGTCCCCCGCGGATACGCAGTATTTT. Translation gives CASSEQSPADTQYF.

The V gene is TRBV7-8, the J gene TRBJ1-2; the D gene is possibly TRBD1 (5 bases). Germline CDR1 and CDR2: SGHVS and FQNEAQ. The V and J ends lost 5 bases and 1 base respectively, with 8 bases between them. The CDR3 runs to 13 residues. The CDR3 here is CASSPTVNYGYTF. The DNA of the CDR3 is TGTGCCAGCAGCCCGACAGTTAACTATGGCTACACCTTC.

This clone was counted only a few times. Within the sample, other DNA sequences also encode this same CDR3. V usage is TRBV29-1 and J usage is TRBJ2-5; 10 bases match TRBD1. V shed 3 bases and J 5 bases; nucleotides not matched to a gene: 3. Germline loops: CDR1 SQVTM, CDR2 ANQGSEA. This CDR3 region has 13 residues. The CDR3 DNA is TGCAGCGTTGAGGGACAGGGGAGGGAGACCCAGTACTTC. This codes for CSVEGQGRETQYF.

This clone was detected only once. Other DNA sequences in this specimen translate into the identical CDR3. The rearrangement links TRBV5-1 to TRBJ2-3; no firm D call. CDR1 and CDR2 from the germline V gene are SGHRS and YFSETQ. The CDR3 runs 13 residues. Trimming took 0 bases from V and 4 from J, leaving 6 bases between them. CDR3 loop: CASSLGGPDTQYF. CDR3 bases: TGCGCCAGCAGCTTGGGCGGCCCAGATACGCAGTATTTT.

The chain recombines TRBV11-2 with TRBJ2-1; D unresolved. The CDR3 covers 13 residues. The V and J ends lost 6 bases and 7 bases respectively, with 13 bases between them. Germline CDR1 is SGHAT and CDR2 is FQNNGV. CDR3 region: CASRIANGNEQFF. Here the CDR3 DNA reads TGTGCCAGCAGGATTGCCAATGGAAATGAGCAGTTCTTC.

The sample holds a few counts of this clone. This chain connects TRBV29-1 to TRBJ2-7; D is undetermined. The germline V gene has CDR1 SQVTM and CDR2 ANQGSEA. The CDR3 extends over 11 amino acids. V was shortened by 2 bases and J by 4 bases, with 6 bases between the two germline ends. CDR3 nucleotide sequence: TGCAGCGTTGAATTCCAATACGAGCAGTACTTC. It translates to CSVEFQYEQYF.

This clone occurred a few times. V is TRBV7-6 and J is TRBJ2-3; D gene uncertain. The germline V gene encodes CDR1 SGHVS and CDR2 FNYEAQ. V was trimmed by 6 bases and J by 0 bases, leaving 13 bases between them. CDR3 length: 15 residues. DNA for the CDR3: TGTGCCAGCAGGCCACTAAGTTGGAGCACAGATACGCAGTATTTT. The encoded protein is CASRPLSWSTDTQYF. Full variable domain (remainder filled in from reference TRBV7-6 and TRBJ2-3): GAGVSQSPRYKVTKRGQDVALRCDPISGHVSLYWYRQALGQGPEFLTYFNYEAQQDKSGLPNDRFSAERPEGSISTLTIQRTEQRDSAMYRCASRPLSWSTDTQYFGPGTRLTVL.

CDR3 sequence (DNA): TGCAGTGCTATACTAAACTATGGCTACACCTTC. As protein: CSAILNYGYTF. This chain connects TRBV20-1 to TRBJ1-2, with no clear D. The CDR3 covers 11 residues. Germline V gene lookup returns CDR1 DFQATT and CDR2 SNEGSKA (reference sequence). The V end was cut by 4 bases, the J end by 2 bases, with 5 bases between.

This clone appeared a few times. The chain has TRBV30 and TRBJ1-6; tentatively, D is TRBD1 (6 bases). This CDR3 comprises 13 residues. Trimming cost V 2 bases and J 9 bases, with 11 bases left between them. Germline V gene data show CDR1 as GTSNPN and CDR2 as SVGIG (reference sequence). The CDR3 nucleotides read TGTGCCTGGAGTACAGGGAGTGTTTCACCCCTCCACTTT. It is translated as CAWSTGSVSPLHF.

This sequence joins TRBV9 and TRBJ1-2; 8 nucleotides agree with TRBD1. The CDR3 is 16 amino acids. The V and J ends lost 4 bases and 2 bases, in that order; junction bases with no gene match: 10. From germline, CDR1 is SGDLS and CDR2 YYNGEE. The CDR3 coding sequence is TGTGCCAGCAGCTACCTATTGACAGGGGCAAACTATGGCTACACCTTC. Amino acids: CASSYLLTGANYGYTF.

This clone was seen a handful of times. The CDR3 spells CASSLFLSGLTQYF. DNA of the CDR3: TGTGCCAGCAGCTTGTTTTTGTCAGGGTTGACCCAGTACTTC. The chain carries TRBV5-6 and TRBJ2-5, with D tentatively TRBD1 (5 bases). Trimming left V 1 base short and J 7 bases short, with 14 bases between. This CDR3 has 14 amino acids. Germline assignment: CDR1 SGHDT and CDR2 YYEEEE.

The CDR3 here is CASSPTTGVDYEQYF. The CDR3 DNA reads as TGTGCCAGCTCACCAACGACAGGGGTTGATTACGAGCAGTACTTC. The chain carries TRBV18 and TRBJ2-7; 8 bases agree with TRBD1. The germline gives CDR1 KGHSH, CDR2 LQKENI. V lost 2 bases to trimming and J lost 4 bases; unmatched junction nucleotides: 7. The CDR3 is made up of 15 amino acids.

V usage is TRBV7-2 and J usage is TRBJ2-7; 9 bases align to TRBD2. In germline, CDR1 is SGHTA, CDR2 FQGNSA. CDR3 length: 14 residues. The V gene end was trimmed by 4 bases and the J gene end by 7 bases; junction bases not matched to a gene: 8. CDR3 DNA: TGTGCCAGCAGCTCCGGGACTAGCATCAGGGAGCAGTACTTC. This gives the protein CASSSGTSIREQYF. Full variable domain (rest looked up from reference TRBV7-2 and TRBJ2-7): GAGVSQSPSNKVTEKGKDVELRCDPISGHTALYWYRQSLGQGLEFLIYFQGNSAPDKSGLPSDRFSAERTGGSVSTLTIQRTQQEDSAVYLCASSSGTSIREQYFGPGTRLTVT.

The chain recombines TRBV28 with TRBJ1-2; tentative D call: TRBD1 (6 bases). CDR3 length: 13 residues. Trimming cost V 4 bases and J 7 bases, with 13 bases left between them. CDR1 and CDR2 (germline): MDHEN, SYDVKM. CDR3 DNA sequence: TGTGCCAGCAGTTCCAGGGGAATGCTTGGCTACACCTTC. Translating it yields CASSSRGMLGYTF.

The chain carries TRBV7-2 and TRBJ1-1; D is ambiguous. In germline, CDR1 is SGHTA, CDR2 FQGNSA. The CDR3 spans 14 residues. Trimming left V 2 bases short and J 3 bases short, with 10 bases between. The CDR3 DNA reads as TGTGCCAGCAGCTTATCATGGGGAGACACTGAAGCTTTCTTT. This codes for CASSLSWGDTEAFF.

This clone occurred a few times. For the CDR3, the DNA is TGTGCCAGCAGCCGGATGACAGGGGGGAATGAAAAACTGTTTTTT. Translating it yields CASSRMTGGNEKLFF. The V and J genes are TRBV14 and TRBJ1-4; 9 bases line up with TRBD1. Germline CDR1 is SGHDN and CDR2 is FVKESK. Germline trimming cut 4 bases from V and 5 bases from J; bases unmatched to any gene: 5. This CDR3 region has 15 residues.

The rearrangement links TRBV9 to TRBJ2-3, with 8 bases fitting TRBD2. The CDR3 length is 16 residues. V lost 2 bases, J lost 2 bases, and 7 bases stayed unmatched. CDR1 and CDR2 from the germline V gene are SGDLS and YYNGEE. CDR3 in amino acids: CASSVGSGVNTDTQYF. The CDR3 nucleotides are TGTGCCAGCAGCGTCGGTAGCGGGGTCAACACAGATACGCAGTATTTT.

This clone occurred once. The chain carries TRBV4-3 and TRBJ2-7, with no clear D. CDR3 length: 13 amino acids. Trimming stripped 2 bases from V and 1 base from J, with 6 bases between. Germline V gives CDR1 LGHNA, CDR2 YSLEER. CDR3 nucleotide sequence: TGCGCCAGCAGCCAACAACTGTCCTACGAGCAGTACTTC. Amino acids: CASSQQLSYEQYF.

V is TRBV25-1 and J is TRBJ1-4; D is unclear. Per germline, CDR1 MGHDK and CDR2 SYGVNS. Trimming stripped 4 bases from V and 5 bases from J, with 8 bases between. The CDR3 sequence is 13 residues long. The CDR3 protein is CASSARFNEKLFF. In DNA form, the CDR3 reads TGTGCCAGCAGTGCTCGGTTCAATGAAAAACTGTTTTTT.

The V and J genes are TRBV10-3 and TRBJ2-5; perhaps D is TRBD1 or TRBD2 (5 bases each). The germline V gene has CDR1 ENHRY and CDR2 SYGVKD. The CDR3 length is 13 residues. V was shortened by 4 bases and J by 1 base, with 7 bases between the two germline ends. CDR3 loop: CAISGGAQETQYF. DNA for the CDR3: TGTGCCATCAGTGGAGGGGCCCAAGAGACCCAGTACTTC.

J is TRBJ1-5 and V is TRBV19; D remains unclear. V was clipped by 7 bases and J by 0 bases, with 13 bases between them. The CDR3 runs 15 residues. CDR1 is LNHDA and CDR2 is SQIVND in the germline V gene (reference sequence). The CDR3 nucleotides read TGTGCCAGTATCTCAAAAGGTTATAGCAATCAGCCCCAGCATTTT. The encoded protein is CASISKGYSNQPQHF.

The V and J genes are TRBV29-1 and TRBJ2-7, with D unclear. The CDR3 is made up of 12 amino acids. V lost 2 bases, J lost 2 bases, and 7 bases lay in between. The germline V gene has CDR1 SQVTM and CDR2 ANQGSEA. This chain's CDR3 is CSVELETYEQYF. Written as DNA, the CDR3 is TGCAGCGTTGAATTGGAGACCTACGAGCAGTACTTC.

The chain uses TRBV30 and TRBJ2-7; D call uncertain. The CDR3 is made up of 13 amino acids. V was trimmed by 0 bases and J by 9 bases, leaving 15 bases between them. CDR1 and CDR2 (germline): GTSNPN, SVGIG (reference sequence). The CDR3: CAWSVLNAAMQYF. The CDR3 DNA is TGTGCCTGGAGTGTACTAAACGCGGCTATGCAGTACTTC.

This clone has more than one count but fewer than ten. At the DNA level, this CDR3 is encoded by other sequences in the same sample as well. This chain joins TRBV30 and TRBJ1-1, with unresolved D. Germline values: CDR1 GTSNPN, CDR2 SVGIG (reference sequence). There are 13 residues in the CDR3. V was pared by 0 bases and J by 1 base, with 6 bases between. This CDR3 is CAWSVLGNTEAFF. CDR3 DNA: TGTGCCTGGAGTGTACTCGGGAACACTGAAGCTTTCTTT.

This clone has more than one count but fewer than ten. The chain links TRBV6-1 to TRBJ2-7; 8 bases line up with TRBD1. The germline V gene encodes CDR1 MNHNS and CDR2 SASEGT. This CDR3 has 13 amino acids. V lost 0 bases and J lost 12; bases outside the gene matches: 7. The CDR3, as DNA: TGTGCCAGCAGTGAAGCCAGCACAGGGGGTTGGTACTTC. Amino acid sequence: CASSEASTGGWYF.

This clone was found a few times. The V and J genes are TRBV30 and TRBJ2-3; tentative D call: TRBD1 (7 bases). This CDR3 has 14 amino acids. Trimming pared 0 bases from V and 5 bases from J, leaving 12 bases between. Germline V CDR1 and CDR2: GTSNPN, SVGIG (reference sequence). The CDR3 is CAWSVRGQLDTQYF. CDR3 sequence (DNA): TGTGCCTGGAGTGTGCGGGGACAGCTAGATACGCAGTATTTT.

This clone was observed a single time. This chain joins TRBV9 and TRBJ2-6; D is possibly TRBD1 (6 bases). Germline loops: CDR1 SGDLS, CDR2 YYNGEE. This CDR3 region has 16 residues. Trimming pared 3 bases from V and 1 base from J, leaving 11 bases between. This CDR3 is CASSAIGQSGANVLTF. For the CDR3, the DNA is TGTGCCAGCAGCGCTATCGGACAGTCTGGGGCCAACGTCCTGACTTTC. Together with reference TRBV9 and TRBJ2-6, the CDR3 gives the full variable domain: DSGVTQTPKHLITATGQRVTLRCSPRSGDLSVYWYQQSLDQGLQFLIQYYNGEERAKGNILERFSAQQFPDLHSELNLSSLELGDSALYFCASSAIGQSGANVLTFGAGSRLTVL.

This clone has a handful of counts. The chain couples TRBV30 to TRBJ2-1; D is unresolved. Germline assignment: CDR1 GTSNPN and CDR2 SVGIG (reference sequence). This CDR3 has 13 residues. Trimming left V 1 base short and J 2 bases short, with 6 bases between. The CDR3 protein is CAWSGDPYNEQFF. Written as DNA, the CDR3 is TGTGCCTGGAGTGGGGATCCCTACAATGAGCAGTTCTTC.

This chain links TRBV7-8 with TRBJ2-1; D gene uncertain. V lost 5 bases, J lost 5 bases, and 19 bases lay in between. Germline-derived CDR1 and CDR2 are SGHVS and FQNEAQ. The CDR3 extends over 16 amino acids. The CDR3 DNA is TGTGCCAGCAGCCAATCCAGGTTGCCCACGAACAATGAGCAGTTCTTC. Residues: CASSQSRLPTNNEQFF.

A word on this clone: This same CDR3 is encoded by further DNA sequences in the sample. This chain uses TRBV7-9 with TRBJ2-7; 7 bases are shared with TRBD1. The V segment lost 5 bases and the J segment 2 bases; nucleotides outside the gene matches: 3. The CDR3 is 13 amino acids. Germline V gives CDR1 SEHNR, CDR2 FQNEAQ (reference sequence). The CDR3: CASSLGTAYEQYF. The CDR3 DNA sequence: TGTGCCAGCAGCCTGGGGACAGCCTACGAGCAGTACTTC.

Only one count was recorded for this clone. The chain links TRBV29-1 to TRBJ1-2, with TRBD1 as a possible D gene (5 bases). Deletions cut 4 bases from V and 8 bases from J, with 8 bases between. This CDR3 has 10 residues. The germline gives CDR1 SQVTM, CDR2 ANQGSEA. Here the CDR3 reads CSVGDRGYTF. CDR3 nucleotides: TGCAGCGTTGGGGACCGGGGCTACACCTTC.

The rearrangement links TRBV12-5 to TRBJ2-1; the match to TRBD1 covers 7 bases. The trim removed 5 bases at V and 2 bases at J, leaving 6 bases unmatched. The CDR3 consists of 15 residues. Germline V CDR1 and CDR2: LGHNT, FRNRAP. Here the CDR3 reads CASGIGQVAYNEQFF. CDR3 bases: TGTGCTAGTGGTATCGGACAGGTGGCCTACAATGAGCAGTTCTTC.